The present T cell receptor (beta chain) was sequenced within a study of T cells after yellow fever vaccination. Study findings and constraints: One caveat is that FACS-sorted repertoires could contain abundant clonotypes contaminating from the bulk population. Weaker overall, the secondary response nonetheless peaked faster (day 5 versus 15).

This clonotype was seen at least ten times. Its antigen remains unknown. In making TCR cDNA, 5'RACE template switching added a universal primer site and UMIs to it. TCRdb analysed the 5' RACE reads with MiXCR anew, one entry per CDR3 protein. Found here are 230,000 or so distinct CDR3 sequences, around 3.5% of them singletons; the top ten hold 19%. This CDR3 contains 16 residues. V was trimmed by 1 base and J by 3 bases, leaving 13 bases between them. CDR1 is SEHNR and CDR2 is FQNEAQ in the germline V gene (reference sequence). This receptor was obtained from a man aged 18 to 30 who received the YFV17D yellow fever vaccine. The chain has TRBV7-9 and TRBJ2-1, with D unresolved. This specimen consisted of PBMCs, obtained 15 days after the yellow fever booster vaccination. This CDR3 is CASSLGAAPSYNEQFF. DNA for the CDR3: TGTGCCAGCAGCTTAGGGGCTGCGCCCAGCTACAATGAGCAGTTCTTC.